This T cell receptor (beta chain) was profiled in a study of control samples from healthy donors and cancer patients. Clones were sequenced by immunoSEQ multiplex PCR, and TCRdb holds only the in-frame ones, with some missing. The data show 100,000 to 150,000 clones, around 87% seen once. Germline V lookup: CDR1 MNHEY, CDR2 SVGEGT. Trimming cost V 0 bases and J 4 bases, with 10 bases left between them. The CDR3 extends over 15 amino acids. This clone appeared a few times. Sequences were obtained from blood. The chain has TRBV6-2 or TRBV6-3 and TRBJ1-5, with D uncertain. The source of this sequence is a man between 60 and 75 years old in good health. The CDR3 coding sequence is TGTGCCAGCAGTTACTCCTTTGGAGGGAATCAGCCCCAGCATTTT. Translation gives CASSYSFGGNQPQHF.